The 11 T cell receptor beta chains listed next were all sequenced from one sample in a study of metastatic and nonmetastatic thyroid tumors. Each patient came to thyroid surgery without any prior treatment (of any kind). With MiXCR, TCRdb reprocessed the PCR reads. The profile covers roughly 20,000 clones, with approximately 34% appearing a single time and 29% taken by the ten largest. Sequencing input: tumor tissue. Every receptor here comes from a female donor with papillary thyroid cancer or a benign thyroid nodule (not recorded which). Some clones in this sample may be carry-over from other donors' samples.

This chain connects TRBV5-6 to TRBJ2-7; possibly TRBD1 for D (6 bases). The CDR3 is 14 residues long. V was shortened by 0 bases and J by 4 bases, with 11 bases between the two germline ends. CDR1 is SGHDT, CDR2 YYEEEE, per germline. CDR3: CASSLAGAPYEQYF. CDR3 nucleotide sequence: TGTGCCAGCAGCTTGGCAGGGGCGCCGTACGAGCAGTACTTC.

The CDR3 DNA reads as TGTGCCAGCAGTGAGGGCCGACCGGGCAATCAGCCCCAGCATTTT. Protein sequence: CASSEGRPGNQPQHF. The chain links TRBV6-1 to TRBJ1-5; D gene uncertain. V was cut by 3 bases and J by 2 bases, with 11 bases left in between. There are 15 residues in the CDR3. Germline V gene sequence: CDR1 MNHNS, CDR2 SASEGT.

This CDR3 is CASSLVGTGYDEQYF. The CDR3 coding sequence is TGCGCCAGCAGCTTGGTAGGGACAGGGTATGACGAGCAGTACTTC. This chain connects TRBV5-1 to TRBJ2-7; 9 positions agree with TRBD1. V lost 0 bases, J lost 5 bases, and 6 bases stayed unmatched. The CDR3 is 15 amino acids. Germline V gene data show CDR1 as SGHRS and CDR2 as YFSETQ.

The sample holds a few counts of this clone. V gene TRBV9 combines with J gene TRBJ1-2; tentative D call: TRBD1 (6 bases). CDR1 and CDR2 from the germline V gene are SGDLS and YYNGEE. Trimming took off 0 bases at V and 8 bases at J, with 8 bases between the two ends. The CDR3 consists of 12 residues. The CDR3 region has the DNA TGTGCCAGCAGCGTAGTCGGGGGCGGCTACACCTTC. Translating gives CASSVVGGGYTF.

This clone was recorded only once. The chain joins TRBV5-1 to TRBJ2-7, with TRBD1 identical over 7 bases. J was trimmed by 6 bases and V by 4 bases; bases with no gene match: 7. The germline V gene encodes CDR1 SGHRS and CDR2 YFSETQ. There are 13 residues in the CDR3. The CDR3 region is CASSETGVSEQYF. In nucleotides, the CDR3 is TGCGCCAGCAGCGAAACAGGGGTCAGCGAGCAGTACTTC.

This clone was seen only a few times. This chain connects TRBV6-1 to TRBJ1-5, with TRBD1 matching over 8 bases. This CDR3 has 16 amino acids. Germline V CDR1 and CDR2: MNHNS, SASEGT. Trimming removed 2 bases from V and 3 bases from J; junction bases left unmatched: 6. DNA for the CDR3: TGTGCCAGCAGTGAACATCCAGGGGGCAACAATCAGCCCCAGCATTTT. It codes for CASSEHPGGNNQPQHF.

This chain joins TRBV11-2 and TRBJ1-6; no clear D. The V and J ends lost 1 base and 5 bases respectively, with 6 bases between them. Germline V lookup: CDR1 SGHAT, CDR2 FQNNGV. This CDR3 has 14 residues. The CDR3 sequence: CASSLGLDNSPLHF. The CDR3 coding sequence is TGTGCCAGCAGCTTAGGACTGGATAATTCACCCCTCCACTTT.

The J gene is TRBJ1-2, the V gene TRBV18, with 8 bases identical to TRBD1. Germline-derived CDR1 and CDR2 are KGHSH and LQKENI. V gave up 3 bases and J gave up 6 bases; unmatched junction bases: 9. CDR3 length equals 15 residues. This CDR3 reads CASSPGDRGSDGYTF. The CDR3 nucleotides read TGTGCCAGCTCACCGGGAGACAGGGGAAGTGATGGCTACACCTTC.

The J gene is TRBJ1-4, the V gene TRBV6-1, with no clear D. The CDR3 is 13 amino acids. Looked up from germline, CDR1 is MNHNS and CDR2 is SASEGT. Trimming removed 7 bases at V and 4 bases at J, with 10 bases between. The CDR3 loop reads CASKAADNEKLFF. The CDR3 DNA sequence: TGTGCCAGCAAGGCAGCTGATAATGAAAAACTGTTTTTT.

This clone was counted between two and nine times. The CDR3 sequence: CASSHGGLYEQYF. CDR3 coding DNA: TGTGCCAGCAGTCACGGAGGTCTCTACGAGCAGTACTTC. V is TRBV6-5 and J is TRBJ2-7; D might be TRBD2 (5 bases). This CDR3 region has 13 residues. From germline, CDR1 is MNHEY and CDR2 SVGAGI. V was shortened by 5 bases and J by 3 bases, with 11 bases between the two germline ends.

This clone came up a few times. CDR3 in DNA: TGTGCCAGCAACTCGCCGACTAGCTCCTCCTACAATGAGCAGTTCTTC. Its translation is CASNSPTSSSYNEQFF. This sequence joins TRBV28 and TRBJ2-1; 7 positions match TRBD2. Germline values: CDR1 MDHEN, CDR2 SYDVKM. J gave up 0 bases and V 7 bases, and 9 bases lay outside the gene matches. This CDR3 has 16 amino acids.